The sequence of this TCR beta chain was determined in a study of cytomegalovirus exposure and HLA in healthy donors. Overall study results and limits: Among CMV-associated TCR beta chains, most appeared HLA-restricted in a later analysis.

As to this clone: The antigen remains undetermined.

A multiplex PCR was run with 60 Vbeta primers and 13 Jbeta primers. Profiling relied on immunoSEQ multiplex PCR, and the TCRdb table lists in-frame clones only, not all of them. The sample shows approximately 190,000 clones, approximately 79% of them seen only once. The CDR3 spans 14 residues. V shed 0 bases and J shed 8 bases, with 11 bases lying between them. Looked up from germline, CDR1 is ENHRY and CDR2 is SYGVKD. The source of this sequence is a man aged 35 to 55 in good health and CMV-seropositive. Input material: PBMCs. The V gene is TRBV10-3, the J gene TRBJ2-1, with D perhaps TRBD2 (6 bases). Here the CDR3 reads CAISESTSSDEQFF. CDR3 bases: TGTGCCATCAGTGAGTCCACTAGCAGCGATGAGCAGTTCTTC.